A selection of T cell receptor beta chains follows, all from one sample in a study of beta chain features in type 1 diabetes. TCRdb's copy holds only in-frame clones and misses some; the assay was immunoSEQ multiplex PCR. This sample has about 150,000 clones, with about a tenth found just once. The sample was central memory CD4+ T cells from blood. All receptors come from a man younger than 40 with type 1 diabetes. Each CDR3 is given with its conserved first and last residue. A D gene is named only where the DNA matches it firmly. The listing skips clone size in some rows; elsewhere it reads once, few, many or a size class.

CDR3	DNA	D	length	size	V	J
CSVGQVNQPQHF	TGCAGCGTTGGCCAGGTCAATCAGCCCCAGCATTTT	.	12	many	TRBV29-1	TRBJ1-5
CAGSSPGRAHQSEQFF	TGTGCCGGGAGCAGTCCGGGGAGGGCCCACCAGAGTGAGCAGTTCTTC	TRBD2	16	.	TRBV28	TRBJ2-1
CASSPWTGLADTQYF	TGTGCCAGCAGCCCCTGGACAGGGTTGGCAGATACGCAGTATTTT	TRBD1	15	.	TRBV7-2	TRBJ2-3
CASSLGASGTHNEQFF	TGTGCCAGCAGCCTGGGGGCTAGCGGCACCCACAATGAGCAGTTCTTC	.	16	few	TRBV11-3	TRBJ2-1
CASSRGFGTGGGTEAFF	TGCGCCAGCAGCCGCGGGTTTGGGACAGGCGGCGGCACTGAAGCTTTCTTT	TRBD1	17	few	TRBV5-1	TRBJ1-1
CASSELSYEQYF	TGTGCCAGCAGTGAACTCTCCTACGAGCAGTACTTC	.	12	.	TRBV6-1	TRBJ2-7
CASSQRSGDEQFF	TGTGCCAGCAGCCAGAGATCGGGGGATGAGCAGTTCTTC	.	13	few	TRBV4-2	TRBJ2-1
CASSLLSTRPNGELFF	TGTGCCAGCAGCTTGCTCTCGACTAGGCCGAACGGGGAGCTGTTTTTT	.	16	.	TRBV7-9	TRBJ2-2
CASSRGDSISYEQYF	TGCGCCAGCAGCCGGGGTGACTCTATCTCCTACGAGCAGTACTTC	.	15	.	TRBV5-1	TRBJ2-7
CASSTGNRETQYF	TGTGCCAGCAGCACAGGGAACCGGGAGACCCAGTACTTC	.	13	few	TRBV7-2	TRBJ2-5
CASNKRGNTGELFF	TGTGCCAGCAACAAAAGGGGGAACACCGGGGAGCTGTTTTTT	.	14	.	TRBV6-6	TRBJ2-2
CASSGTSGSLSYNEQFF	TGTGCCAGCAGCGGGACTAGCGGGAGCCTATCCTACAATGAGCAGTTCTTC	TRBD2	17	few	TRBV9	TRBJ2-1
CASSAMLGTDTQYF	TGTGCCAGCAGCGCGATGCTAGGAACAGATACGCAGTATTTT	.	14	.	TRBV9	TRBJ2-3
CASSPAGGRSYNEQFF	TGTGCCAGCAGTCCAGCGGGAGGCCGCTCCTACAATGAGCAGTTCTTC	TRBD2	16	few	TRBV6-6	TRBJ2-1
CASSPGTGTGEQYF	TGTGCCAGCTCACCCGGGACAGGGACGGGTGAGCAGTACTTC	TRBD1	14	.	TRBV18	TRBJ2-7
CASSLRTGDSETQYF	TGTGCCAGCAGCTTACGGACAGGGGATTCGGAGACCCAGTACTTC	TRBD1	15	.	TRBV7-6	TRBJ2-5
CASSQAPGGNTGELFF	TGCGCCAGCAGCCAAGCGCCCGGAGGGAACACCGGGGAGCTGTTTTTT	.	16	.	TRBV4-3	TRBJ2-2
CASSLKGLGANVLTF	TGTGCCAGCAGTTTAAAGGGGCTAGGGGCCAACGTCCTGACTTTC	.	15	few	TRBV28	TRBJ2-6
CASSSGTSGRANEQYF	TGTGCCAGCAGCTCAGGCACGAGCGGGAGGGCCAACGAGCAGTACTTC	TRBD2	16	.	TRBV7-2	TRBJ2-7
CASESYPGLMTGELFF	TGTGCCAGCGAGTCTTACCCGGGACTTATGACCGGGGAGCTGTTTTTT	.	16	.	TRBV6-7	TRBJ2-2
CASGRGEYYGYTF	TGTGCCAGCGGACGGGGGGAATACTATGGCTACACCTTC	.	13	.	TRBV6-5	TRBJ1-2
CASSEQGGTDTQYF	TGTGCCAGCAGTGAACAGGGTGGCACAGATACGCAGTATTTT	.	14	few	TRBV6-1	TRBJ2-3
CSVETGDEAFF	TGCAGCGTTGAAACCGGGGATGAAGCTTTCTTT	.	11	few	TRBV29-1	TRBJ1-1
CAAGFTYEQYF	TGTGCCGCAGGGTTCACCTACGAGCAGTACTTC	.	11	few	TRBV6-1	TRBJ2-7
CASSTRQGGDGYTF	TGTGCCAGCAGCACGCGACAGGGGGGAGATGGCTACACCTTC	TRBD1	14	few	TRBV9	TRBJ1-2
CASSLMGQAQETQYF	TGTGCCAGCAGCTTAATGGGACAGGCTCAAGAGACCCAGTACTTC	TRBD1	15	few	TRBV7-3	TRBJ2-5
CASSLTQSSYEQYF	TGTGCCAGCTCACTCACACAGAGCTCCTACGAGCAGTACTTC	.	14	few	TRBV18	TRBJ2-7
CASSNPRDRDSYGYTF	TGTGCCAGCAGCAATCCTCGGGACAGGGACTCCTATGGCTACACCTTC	TRBD1	16	few	TRBV2	TRBJ1-2
CASSARRAGDEQFF	TGTGCCAGCAGCGCGCGGAGGGCCGGGGATGAGCAGTTCTTC	.	14	.	TRBV11-2	TRBJ2-1
CASRGFYDQPQHF	TGTGCCAGCAGGGGCTTCTACGATCAGCCCCAGCATTTT	.	13	few	TRBV25-1	TRBJ1-5
CASSRVYEQYF	TGTGCCAGCAGCCGAGTCTACGAGCAGTACTTC	.	11	few	TRBV11-2	TRBJ2-7
CSVEVQQARDTQYF	TGCAGCGTTGAAGTCCAGCAGGCCAGGGATACGCAGTATTTT	.	14	few	TRBV29-1	TRBJ2-3
CASSSGTGREKLFF	TGTGCCAGCAGTTCCGGGACAGGGCGGGAAAAACTGTTTTTT	TRBD1	14	.	TRBV27	TRBJ1-4
CASSISSGYEQYF	TGTGCCAGTAGTATCTCTAGCGGCTACGAGCAGTACTTC	TRBD2	13	.	TRBV19	TRBJ2-7
CATQINNEQFF	TGTGCCACACAGATTAACAATGAGCAGTTCTTC	.	11	few	TRBV10-3	TRBJ2-1
CASSYVDRDRPYEQYF	TGTGCCAGCAGCTACGTAGACCGGGACAGGCCCTACGAGCAGTACTTC	TRBD1	16	few	TRBV7-3	TRBJ2-7
CASLTGGGRLAGF	TGTGCCAGTTTGACAGGGGGCGGGAGACTAGCGGGCTTT	.	13	few	TRBV19	TRBJ2-3
CASSQETGGQPQHF	TGCGCCAGCAGCCAAGAGACAGGGGGACAGCCCCAGCATTTT	TRBD1	14	few	TRBV4-3	TRBJ1-5
CASSPRGNQPQHF	TGTGCCAGCAGCCCCAGAGGAAATCAGCCCCAGCATTTT	.	13	few	TRBV7-2	TRBJ1-5
CASSGLGQGNTGELFF	TGTGCCAGCAGTGGACTGGGACAGGGAAACACCGGGGAGCTGTTTTTT	TRBD1	16	.	TRBV28	TRBJ2-2
CASSLTGVVGTQYF	TGTGCCAGCAGCTTAACCGGGGTCGTCGGAACGCAGTATTTT	.	14	few	TRBV7-3	TRBJ2-3
CASSLIVNTEAFF	TGTGCCAGCAGCTTAATAGTGAACACTGAAGCTTTCTTT	.	13	many	TRBV7-9	TRBJ1-1
CASSLAVTGGSNQPQHF	TGTGCCAGCAGCTTAGCGGTGACAGGGGGGAGCAATCAGCCCCAGCATTTT	TRBD1	17	.	TRBV7-9	TRBJ1-5
CSCGGRETQYF	TGCAGCTGCGGAGGGCGAGAGACCCAGTACTTC	.	11	.	TRBV20-1	TRBJ2-5
CASSPLAGKGTDTQYF	TGTGCCAGCAGCCCCTTAGCGGGAAAGGGGACAGATACGCAGTATTTT	TRBD2	16	few	TRBV7-9	TRBJ2-3
CASSTPSGSPYNEQFF	TGTGCCAGCAGCACCCCTAGCGGGAGTCCCTACAATGAGCAGTTCTTC	TRBD2	16	.	TRBV7-9	TRBJ2-1
CASSAGLQETQYF	TGTGCCAGCTCGGCGGGGCTCCAAGAGACCCAGTACTTC	.	13	.	TRBV18	TRBJ2-5
CASSPQTGMVTGELFF	TGTGCCAGCAGCCCCCAGACAGGGATGGTCACCGGGGAGCTGTTTTTT	TRBD1	16	.	TRBV9	TRBJ2-2
CASSSGLAFYNEQFF	TGTGCCAGCAGCTCAGGACTAGCCTTCTACAATGAGCAGTTCTTC	TRBD2	15	.	TRBV5-6	TRBJ2-1
CASSSTGPGELFF	TGTGCCAGCAGTTCCACAGGGCCCGGGGAGCTGTTTTTT	.	13	.	TRBV6-5	TRBJ2-2
CASRPGTGGFYGYTF	TGTGCCAGCAGGCCCGGGACAGGGGGCTTCTATGGCTACACCTTC	TRBD1	15	.	TRBV6-4	TRBJ1-2
CSVHGRDSSNYGYTF	TGCAGCGTCCACGGACGGGACAGCTCTAACTATGGCTACACCTTC	TRBD1	15	few	TRBV29-1	TRBJ1-2
CASDSNYGYTF	TGTGCCAGCGACTCTAACTATGGCTACACCTTC	.	11	.	TRBV28	TRBJ1-2
CATSDRDQETQYF	TGTGCCACGTCGGACAGGGACCAAGAGACCCAGTACTTC	TRBD1	13	few	TRBV10-3	TRBJ2-5